This record looks at one T cell receptor beta chain sequence and its context. The CDR3 sequence is 14 residues long. Per the germline V gene, CDR1 is KGHSH and CDR2 is LQKENI. V dropped 8 bases and J dropped 0; count of bases not matched to a gene: 5. This specimen belongs to a study of blood T cell repertoires in COVID-19. Study-wide context: The United States, Italy and Spain provided the acute and convalescent COVID-19 samples. PBMCs, B-cell-depleted T cells, or T cells provided the cDNA or gDNA that made up the material.

As originally analysed: Scientists estimated how many nucleated cells there were by amplifying reference gene primers. Assay: immunoSEQ multiplex PCR; the TCRdb copy retains only in-frame clones and omits some. The DNA was the basis for D and trimming; V, J and clone size are from that table. In the table there are more than 95,000 clones, roughly 88% of which are singletons. The receptor was derived from a human donor in a cohort sampled during active COVID-19. Sequenced input: peripheral blood. The J gene is TRBJ1-1, the V gene TRBV18, with 8 positions matching TRBD1. This CDR3 reads CASRRDRLNTEAFF. CDR3 nucleotide sequence: TGTGCCAGCCGACGGGACAGGCTGAACACTGAAGCTTTCTTT.